What follows are 2 T cell receptor beta chains derived from one specimen sequenced in a study of CD8 T cells in Susac syndrome. When the RNA was reverse transcribed, random hexamers were used with an input of roughly 0.45 to 1 ug. One entry per CDR3 protein, called by TCRdb with MiXCR from the immunoSEQ multiplex PCR reads. The sample has fewer than 80,000 distinct CDR3 sequences; 85% to 95% are singletons. Sequenced: CD8+ T cells from PBMCs. The receptors were gathered from a human donor in good health.

The CDR3 region has the DNA TGTGCCAGCAGCGCGGGACAGGGGTGGAATGAGCAGTTCTTC. This gives the protein CASSAGQGWNEQFF. The chain recombines TRBV7-9 with TRBJ2-1; 10 bases fit TRBD1. V lost 5 bases, J lost 7 bases, and 5 bases stayed unmatched. This CDR3 has 14 amino acids. The V gene's germline CDR1 is SEHNR and CDR2 FQNEAQ (reference sequence).

The rearrangement uses TRBV7-9 and TRBJ1-5; D is ambiguous. The CDR3 spans 16 residues. V gave up 6 bases and J gave up 0 bases, with 15 bases separating them. In germline, CDR1 is SEHNR, CDR2 FQNEAQ (reference sequence). For the CDR3, the DNA is TGTGCCAGCAGTTCTACCGACATTATTAGCAATCAGCCCCAGCATTTT. Translation: CASSSTDIISNQPQHF.